These T cell receptor beta chains were read from a single sample in a study of T cells after yellow fever vaccination. A single record per CDR3 protein comes from TCRdb applying MiXCR to the 5' RACE reads. The sample lists approximately 330,000 distinct CDR3 sequences; 12% were seen once. The sample consisted of CD4+ T cells sorted from PBMCs, taken 15 days after the yellow fever booster vaccination. Receptors were obtained from a man between 18 and 35 years old who received the YFV17D yellow fever vaccine. Both conserved end residues are part of each CDR3. D genes are given only for firm matches. Clone size appears in some rows only: once, few, many, or a class for an expanded clone.

CDR3 DNA | CDR3 protein | D gene | V gene | CDR3 length | J gene | clone size
TGTGCCAGCAGCCCCTCAGGGGGCCGGACGACTCCCTACTTC | CASSPSGGRTTPYF | TRBD1 | TRBV7-2 | 14 | TRBJ2-7 | many
TGTGCCAGCAGTCCCGGTGGAGTTGGGGCCAACGTCCTGACTTTC | CASSPGGVGANVLTF | NA | TRBV12-3/TRBV12-4 | 15 | TRBJ2-6 | few
TGTGCCACCAGTGACCCGGCGGGGACAGGAGGTCGAGATACGCAGTATTTT | CATSDPAGTGGRDTQYF | TRBD1 | TRBV24-1 | 17 | TRBJ2-3 | few
TGTGCCAGCAGCAGCCCGACAGTGAACACTGAAGCTTTCTTT | CASSSPTVNTEAFF | NA | TRBV3-1 | 14 | TRBJ1-1 | many
TGTGCCACCAGCAGAGATACGTTGGGTACCTACGAGCAGTACTTC | CATSRDTLGTYEQYF | NA | TRBV15 | 15 | TRBJ2-7 | NA
TGTGCCTGGAGTGTACAACAGGGACTCCGGAACACTGAAGCTTTCTTT | CAWSVQQGLRNTEAFF | NA | TRBV30 | 16 | TRBJ1-1 | NA
TGTGCCAGCAGCGCACAGGGGGCCAAAAACATTCAGTACTTC | CASSAQGAKNIQYF | TRBD1 | TRBV7-2 | 14 | TRBJ2-4 | few
TGTGCCAGCAAAGTCGGGACACCGAACACCGGGGAGCTGTTTTTT | CASKVGTPNTGELFF | NA | TRBV7-2 | 15 | TRBJ2-2 | few
TGTGCCAGCAGTATCCTCGGGGTGGGGAACACTGAAGCTTTCTTT | CASSILGVGNTEAFF | NA | TRBV12-3/TRBV12-4 | 15 | TRBJ1-1 | few
TGTGCCAGCTCACCACAGCACGGGGAGACCCAGTACTTC | CASSPQHGETQYF | NA | TRBV18 | 13 | TRBJ2-5 | many
TGTGCCACCAGTGACTCCACAGGGAGGCCTGAGCAGTTCTTC | CATSDSTGRPEQFF | NA | TRBV24-1 | 14 | TRBJ2-1 | NA
TGTGCCAGCAGCTTGCGGGGAGGCAGGGGCGAGCAGTACTTC | CASSLRGGRGEQYF | NA | TRBV7-9 | 14 | TRBJ2-7 | NA
TGCGCCAGCAGTCAGGGAGGGGAAATAAAGACCCAGTACTTC | CASSQGGEIKTQYF | TRBD2 | TRBV23-1 | 14 | TRBJ2-5 | NA
TGCAGTGCGAGCAGGAGCGTTTCGAGCTCCTATAATTCACCCCTCCACTTT | CSASRSVSSSYNSPLHF | NA | TRBV20-1 | 17 | TRBJ1-6 | NA
TGTGCCACCAGTACTCCCCAGGAGACCCAGTACTTC | CATSTPQETQYF | NA | TRBV24-1 | 12 | TRBJ2-5 | NA
TGTGCTAGTGGAACCACAGGGGGCCCTAAAAAACTGTTTTTT | CASGTTGGPKKLFF | TRBD1 | TRBV12-5 | 14 | TRBJ1-4 | once
TGTGCCAGCAGTTTAATACAGAATGAAAAACTGTTTTTT | CASSLIQNEKLFF | NA | TRBV12-3/TRBV12-4 | 13 | TRBJ1-4 | few
TGTGCCAGCAGCTTCGCGCCGGGACAGGGGAATGAAAAACTGTTTTTT | CASSFAPGQGNEKLFF | TRBD1 | TRBV7-9 | 16 | TRBJ1-4 | few
TGTGCCAGCAGTACGGCGGGGAGAAGGCCGTTCTTC | CASSTAGRRPFF | NA | TRBV28 | 12 | TRBJ2-1 | few
TGCGCCAGCAGCTTGGGGACAGCGACCAATGAGCAGTTCTTC | CASSLGTATNEQFF | NA | TRBV5-1 | 14 | TRBJ2-1 | few
TGTGCCAGCAGCCTTGATACAGGGGAGACCGGGGAGCTGTTTTTT | CASSLDTGETGELFF | TRBD1 | TRBV9 | 15 | TRBJ2-2 | NA
TGCGCCAGCAGCCAAGAGGGGACAGGGACCAACAATGAAAAACTGTTTTTT | CASSQEGTGTNNEKLFF | TRBD1 | TRBV4-1 | 17 | TRBJ1-4 | few
TGTGCCAGTAGTATGGCCCCAGGGGCGGGGATGTTTCAACTGTTTTTT | CASSMAPGAGMFQLFF | NA | TRBV19 | 16 | TRBJ1-4 | NA
TGTGCCAGCTCACCCGCGGGGGTCCTGAACACCGGGGAGCTGTTTTTT | CASSPAGVLNTGELFF | TRBD2 | TRBV18 | 16 | TRBJ2-2 | NA
TGTGCCAGCAGCCCTCCAGGGGTCGACTACGAGCAGTACTTC | CASSPPGVDYEQYF | NA | TRBV9 | 14 | TRBJ2-7 | few
TGTGCCAGCAGTTACGGAGGGGAAAGATACGAGCAGTACTTC | CASSYGGERYEQYF | NA | TRBV6-5 | 14 | TRBJ2-7 | NA
TGCGCCAGCAGCCAAGAACCGACGCGGGACTGGAGGCCAAGTACTGAAGCTTTCTTT | CASSQEPTRDWRPSTEAFF | NA | TRBV4-3 | 19 | TRBJ1-1 | NA
TGCGCCAGCAGCTTCGGTAGCAGCTCCTATAATTCACCCCTCCACTTT | CASSFGSSSYNSPLHF | NA | TRBV5-1 | 16 | TRBJ1-6 | few
TGCGCCAGCAGCCTCGAGACAGGGTGGAAGACAGATACGCAGTATTTT | CASSLETGWKTDTQYF | TRBD1 | TRBV5-1 | 16 | TRBJ2-3 | few
TGCGCCAGCAGCTTGGACGCGGGGAGCCTCGAGCAGTACTTC | CASSLDAGSLEQYF | NA | TRBV5-1 | 14 | TRBJ2-7 | NA
TGTGCCAGCAGCCACCGGGACACTGAAGCTTTCTTT | CASSHRDTEAFF | NA | TRBV7-9 | 12 | TRBJ1-1 | many
TGTGCCAGCAGCCAACCGGGTCTTGAACCGTACTTC | CASSQPGLEPYF | NA | TRBV11-2 | 12 | TRBJ2-7 | NA
TGTGCCAGCAGCTCTCGGGCTAGCGGGGGCCGCCTCACAGATACGCAGTATTTT | CASSSRASGGRLTDTQYF | TRBD2 | TRBV7-2 | 18 | TRBJ2-3 | many
TGTGCCAGCAGTTACCCCCCTCCAGGGGCACCCCCCTTGAATGAGCAGTTCTTC | CASSYPPPGAPPLNEQFF | NA | TRBV6-5 | 18 | TRBJ2-1 | few
TGTGCCAGCAGCTCTCCCCAAACGGGGGGCTACACCTTC | CASSSPQTGGYTF | NA | TRBV11-2 | 13 | TRBJ1-2 | NA
TGCGCCAGCAGTGGAGGGGGACTAGCCCAAGAGACCCAGTACTTC | CASSGGGLAQETQYF | TRBD2 | TRBV10-2 | 15 | TRBJ2-5 | NA
TGTGCCAGCAGCCACCGGGACAGGGAAGGAGGGTATGAGTTCTTC | CASSHRDREGGYEFF | TRBD1 | TRBV14 | 15 | TRBJ2-1 | many
TGTGCCAGCAGCCCCCGGGACAGGAGGAACACTGAAGCTTTCTTT | CASSPRDRRNTEAFF | TRBD1 | TRBV7-2 | 15 | TRBJ1-1 | NA
TGTGCCAGCTCACCGGACAGGGAAGGCTACACCTTC | CASSPDREGYTF | TRBD1 | TRBV18 | 12 | TRBJ1-2 | NA
TGTGCCACCAGCAGAGAGGGGCCAGAGACCAATCAGCCCCAGCATTTT | CATSREGPETNQPQHF | NA | TRBV15 | 16 | TRBJ1-5 | NA